This is a list of T cell receptor beta chains from one sample in a study of T cells after yellow fever vaccination. TCRdb ran MiXCR on the 5' RACE reads and lists one entry per CDR3 protein. The data hold more than 250,000 distinct CDR3 sequences, with about 6.6% observed a single time. Sequenced here: PBMCs, sampled approximately 40 days after the first yellow fever vaccination. The receptor set was obtained from a man between 18 and 29 years old who received the YFV17D yellow fever vaccine. The CDR3 runs from the conserved cysteine through the conserved F or W. The order of the fields is CDR3 protein, CDR3 DNA, V gene, clone size, J gene, D gene. A D gene is named only where the DNA matches it firmly. Clone size is given for some rows only: seen once, a few or many times, or a class if the clone is expanded.

CDR3: CASSDVGSGGKLFF
DNA: TGTGCCAGCAGTGACGTGGGGTCGGGCGGAAAACTGTTTTTT
V: TRBV25-1
size: NA
J: TRBJ1-4
D: NA

CDR3: CSAVTGLGNIQYF
DNA: TGCAGTGCAGTAACAGGGTTGGGAAACATTCAGTACTTC
V: TRBV20-1
size: NA
J: TRBJ2-4
D: NA

CDR3: CASSMRRGNPEAFF
DNA: TGTGCCAGTAGTATGCGCAGGGGGAACCCTGAAGCTTTCTTT
V: TRBV19
size: few
J: TRBJ1-1
D: TRBD1

CDR3: CASSFLGQGNSPLHF
DNA: TGTGCCAGCAGTTTTTTGGGACAGGGAAATTCACCCCTCCACTTT
V: TRBV12-3/TRBV12-4
size: many
J: TRBJ1-6
D: TRBD1

CDR3: CASSLASVGGLYEQYF
DNA: TGTGCCAGCAGCTTAGCTAGCGTGGGGGGCTTATACGAGCAGTACTTC
V: TRBV7-6
size: many
J: TRBJ2-7
D: NA

CDR3: CASSLAGGTADEQFF
DNA: TGCGCCAGCAGCTTGGCCGGGGGGACCGCGGATGAGCAGTTCTTC
V: TRBV5-1
size: NA
J: TRBJ2-1
D: TRBD2

CDR3: CASSRSRDRGPVGNTIYF
DNA: TGTGCCAGCAGCCGGAGCCGGGACAGGGGGCCGGTAGGAAACACCATATATTTT
V: TRBV5-6
size: NA
J: TRBJ1-3
D: TRBD1

CDR3: CASRVQGTYGYTF
DNA: TGTGCCAGCAGGGTCCAGGGAACCTATGGCTACACCTTC
V: TRBV7-9
size: few
J: TRBJ1-2
D: NA

CDR3: CASSEARGANYGYTF
DNA: TGTGCCAGCAGTGAAGCGCGAGGAGCTAACTATGGCTACACCTTC
V: TRBV2
size: few
J: TRBJ1-2
D: NA

CDR3: CSARPRNDYGYTF
DNA: TGCAGTGCTAGACCGCGGAACGATTATGGCTACACCTTC
V: TRBV20-1
size: few
J: TRBJ1-2
D: NA

CDR3: CASSWTGKVRGRFF
DNA: TGTGCCAGCAGCTGGACAGGGAAGGTGAGAGGGAGGTTCTTC
V: TRBV12-3/TRBV12-4
size: NA
J: TRBJ2-1
D: TRBD1

CDR3: CASTPPGGAKNIQYF
DNA: TGTGCCAGCACTCCTCCCGGGGGCGCCAAAAACATTCAGTACTTC
V: TRBV6-1
size: few
J: TRBJ2-4
D: NA

CDR3: CASSTSPPGDNSPLHF
DNA: TGTGCCAGCAGCACGAGTCCACCGGGGGACAATTCACCCCTCCACTTT
V: TRBV7-6
size: few
J: TRBJ1-6
D: NA

CDR3: CASSQGAGVGMQYF
DNA: TGCGCCAGCAGCCAAGGGGCAGGGGTCGGGATGCAGTATTTT
V: TRBV4-1
size: many
J: TRBJ2-3
D: NA

CDR3: CASLRGPSTDTQYF
DNA: TGTGCCAGCCTCCGGGGCCCGAGCACAGATACGCAGTATTTT
V: TRBV12-3/TRBV12-4
size: many
J: TRBJ2-3
D: NA

CDR3: CASSLGTGGTYEQYF
DNA: TGTGCCAGCAGCCTAGGGACAGGGGGTACCTACGAGCAGTACTTC
V: TRBV7-8
size: many
J: TRBJ2-7
D: TRBD1

CDR3: CASSSSGPTSSYEQYF
DNA: TGCGCCAGCAGCTCAAGCGGGCCTACGAGCTCCTACGAGCAGTACTTC
V: TRBV5-1
size: NA
J: TRBJ2-7
D: NA

CDR3: CASRRGLGDTQYF
DNA: TGTGCCAGTAGGAGGGGGCTTGGAGATACGCAGTATTTT
V: TRBV19
size: few
J: TRBJ2-3
D: TRBD1

CDR3: CASSLQAGDITDTQYF
DNA: TGCGCCAGCAGCCTTCAAGCGGGAGACATCACAGATACGCAGTATTTT
V: TRBV5-1
size: many
J: TRBJ2-3
D: TRBD2

CDR3: CAISWRDGGPQETQYF
DNA: TGTGCCATCAGTTGGAGGGACGGGGGGCCTCAAGAGACCCAGTACTTC
V: TRBV10-3
size: many
J: TRBJ2-5
D: NA

CDR3: CATSRDITPPGTDTQYF
DNA: TGTGCCACCAGCAGAGATATTACTCCACCGGGCACAGATACGCAGTATTTT
V: TRBV15
size: many
J: TRBJ2-3
D: NA

CDR3: CASSFTGLGLTDTQYF
DNA: TGTGCCAGCAGCTTTACAGGCTTGGGGCTCACAGATACGCAGTATTTT
V: TRBV5-6
size: NA
J: TRBJ2-3
D: NA

CDR3: CSARIPGGQETQYF
DNA: TGCAGTGCTCGGATCCCCGGGGGTCAAGAGACCCAGTACTTC
V: TRBV20-1
size: few
J: TRBJ2-5
D: NA

CDR3: CSVGGGQGRETQYF
DNA: TGCAGCGTTGGGGGGGGGCAGGGGAGAGAGACCCAGTACTTC
V: TRBV29-1
size: few
J: TRBJ2-5
D: NA

CDR3: CASSLRVAGGYQDTQYF
DNA: TGTGCCAGCAGCTTACGGGTAGCGGGGGGCTATCAAGATACGCAGTATTTT
V: TRBV7-8
size: few
J: TRBJ2-3
D: TRBD2

CDR3: CASSFRGGVTEAFF
DNA: TGTGCCAGCAGCTTCAGGGGAGGGGTCACTGAAGCTTTCTTT
V: TRBV7-9
size: NA
J: TRBJ1-1
D: NA

CDR3: CASSLSSGGYDTQYF
DNA: TGTGCCAGCAGTTTAAGTAGCGGAGGGTACGATACGCAGTATTTT
V: TRBV12-3/TRBV12-4
size: NA
J: TRBJ2-3
D: NA

CDR3: CASSFVGQGAAGYTF
DNA: TGCGCCAGCAGCTTTGTGGGACAGGGGGCGGCCGGCTACACCTTC
V: TRBV5-1
size: few
J: TRBJ1-2
D: TRBD1

CDR3: CASSQYFVFTSGVRDEQFF
DNA: TGCGCCAGCAGTCAATATTTCGTTTTTACTAGCGGGGTGAGGGATGAGCAGTTCTTC
V: TRBV23-1
size: NA
J: TRBJ2-1
D: TRBD2

CDR3: CSASRSLSGFEQFF
DNA: TGCAGTGCAAGTCGGAGTTTATCGGGTTTTGAGCAGTTCTTC
V: TRBV20-1
size: few
J: TRBJ2-1
D: NA

CDR3: CASSRDSRRGEKLFF
DNA: TGTGCCAGCAGCCGGGACTCGCGACGCGGCGAAAAACTGTTTTTT
V: TRBV5-4
size: NA
J: TRBJ1-4
D: NA

CDR3: CASTRGHIATGELFF
DNA: TGTGCCAGCACCCGAGGGCATATTGCAACCGGGGAGCTGTTTTTT
V: TRBV7-3
size: many
J: TRBJ2-2
D: NA

CDR3: CSVLDRDSYNEQFF
DNA: TGCAGCGTCCTGGACAGGGACTCCTACAATGAGCAGTTCTTC
V: TRBV29-1
size: NA
J: TRBJ2-1
D: TRBD1

CDR3: CASSLGLRREQFF
DNA: TGTGCCAGCAGCTTGGGACTTCGACGAGAGCAGTTCTTC
V: TRBV11-2
size: few
J: TRBJ2-1
D: NA

CDR3: CASSRGGFQETQYF
DNA: TGTGCCAGCAGCCGTGGGGGGTTCCAAGAGACCCAGTACTTC
V: TRBV7-2
size: few
J: TRBJ2-5
D: NA

CDR3: CASSAVAWGGVF
DNA: TGTGCCAGCTCAGCGGTGGCTTGGGGGGGAGTCTTT
V: TRBV18
size: NA
J: TRBJ1-1
D: NA

CDR3: CASSLAQNYEQYF
DNA: TGCGCCAGCAGCTTGGCGCAGAACTACGAGCAGTACTTC
V: TRBV5-1
size: many
J: TRBJ2-7
D: NA

CDR3: CASSFEGGEQFF
DNA: TGTGCCAGCAGTTTTGAGGGTGGCGAGCAGTTCTTC
V: TRBV12-3/TRBV12-4
size: few
J: TRBJ2-1
D: NA

CDR3: CASSLEVRETQYF
DNA: TGTGCCAGCAGCCTCGAGGTTAGGGAGACCCAGTACTTC
V: TRBV7-2
size: many
J: TRBJ2-5
D: NA

CDR3: CAISGGLSQPQHF
DNA: TGTGCCATCAGCGGGGGGCTCAGTCAGCCCCAGCATTTT
V: TRBV10-3
size: few
J: TRBJ1-5
D: NA

CDR3: CASSIVGSTGGAGANVLTF
DNA: TGTGCCAGCAGCATTGTCGGCTCAACAGGGGGCGCTGGGGCCAACGTCCTGACTTTC
V: TRBV5-4
size: few
J: TRBJ2-6
D: TRBD1

CDR3: CAWSVTGHSYGYTF
DNA: TGTGCCTGGAGTGTGACTGGCCATTCCTATGGCTACACCTTC
V: TRBV30
size: NA
J: TRBJ1-2
D: NA

CDR3: CASSFGLAGGQSEQFF
DNA: TGTGCCAGCAGCTTCGGACTAGCGGGGGGGCAGAGTGAGCAGTTCTTC
V: TRBV7-9
size: NA
J: TRBJ2-1
D: TRBD2

CDR3: CASSWDRMGYNEQFF
DNA: TGTGCCAGCAGTTGGGACAGGATGGGCTACAATGAGCAGTTCTTC
V: TRBV6-5
size: few
J: TRBJ2-1
D: TRBD1

CDR3: CSDFLMDGTQYF
DNA: TGCAGTGACTTCCTTATGGACGGGACCCAGTACTTC
V: TRBV20-1
size: NA
J: TRBJ2-5
D: NA

CDR3: CASSRGALNTEAFF
DNA: TGTGCCAGCAGTCGGGGGGCGTTGAACACTGAAGCTTTCTTT
V: TRBV6-5
size: NA
J: TRBJ1-1
D: NA

CDR3: CASSQLAARQNEQFF
DNA: TGTGCCAGCAGCCAGCTAGCGGCCCGCCAGAATGAGCAGTTCTTC
V: TRBV7-3
size: NA
J: TRBJ2-1
D: TRBD2